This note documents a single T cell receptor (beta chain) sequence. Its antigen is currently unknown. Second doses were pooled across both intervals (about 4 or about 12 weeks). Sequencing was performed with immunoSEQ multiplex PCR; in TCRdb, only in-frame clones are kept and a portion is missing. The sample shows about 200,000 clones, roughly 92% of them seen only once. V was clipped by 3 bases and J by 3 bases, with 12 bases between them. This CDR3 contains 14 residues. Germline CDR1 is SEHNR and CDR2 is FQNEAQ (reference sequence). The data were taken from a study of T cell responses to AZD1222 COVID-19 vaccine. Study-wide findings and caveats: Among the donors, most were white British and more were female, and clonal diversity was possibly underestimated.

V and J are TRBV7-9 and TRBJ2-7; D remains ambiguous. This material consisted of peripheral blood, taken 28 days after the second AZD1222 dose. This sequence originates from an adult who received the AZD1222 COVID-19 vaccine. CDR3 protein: CASSLAVGFYEQYF. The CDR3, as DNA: TGTGCCAGCAGCTTGGCTGTAGGCTTCTACGAGCAGTACTTC.